This TCR beta chain was identified during a study of blood T cells in healthy people across ages (dated by TCRdb to the mid-2010s). Some background on the complete study: In model experiments, template switching captured roughly one uniquely barcoded TCR beta cDNA molecule for every two T cells. To avoid experimental bias, donors of different ages were randomly spread across the sequencing lanes. Donors were grouped into four age groups: young (average roughly 16 years), middle-aged (roughly 40), aged (around 56) and long-lived (around 80). Using deep sequencing normalized with unique cDNA molecular identifiers, the study measured how TCR beta repertoire diversity changes with age. For two donors (one aged 18 to 30 and one aged 80 or older), the study analyzed two additional independent replicas of 1 million unique cDNA reads from the same blood draw.

Points the paper makes about the study in general: The long-lived group showed more naive CD4+ T cells, fewer expanded clones and increased TCR diversity than the aged group, suggesting age selection. Observed TCR beta diversity correlated strongly with the percentage of naive T cells measured by flow cytometry. Estimates of total diversity based on one million sequenced T cells were regarded as lower bounds and as underestimates. Because the CMV infection status of the donors was unknown, age-related changes in expanded clonotypes may potentially have been confounded. As age increased, observed TCR beta diversity per million T cells dropped in a roughly linear way, and a significant reduction was already evident by age about 40. Since profiling was done on bulk unsorted PBMCs, naive and antigen-experienced compartments could not be conclusively compared.

The library came from 5' RACE. A second PCR of roughly 6 to 11 cycles was run with a J-beta primer mix and a sample-barcoded 5' primer. A template-switch 5' adaptor carrying 12 random nucleotides introduced a unique molecular identifier onto each TCR beta cDNA molecule. Each sample yielded at least 2.5 million CDR3-containing paired-end reads. First-strand cDNA was synthesized from all RNA with the Mint cDNA synthesis kit, primed by a TRBC-specific oligonucleotide. Following uracil-DNA glycosylase treatment, all cDNA underwent a first 18-cycle PCR with the universal primers M1SS and BC2_uni_R. On the authors' methods: For normalization, 1 million high-quality reads were randomly selected from each sample, with every read carrying a distinct molecular identifier. Reads with shared molecular identifiers were discarded instead of being binned into consensus sequences. MiTCR, run with a Q25 quality threshold and the strictest error-elimination algorithm, handled CDR3 identification, clonotype clustering and error correction. Lower-bound total TCR beta diversity was estimated with a nonparametric unseen species model using Euler transformation. The public sequencing data were trimmed at Q25 with fastp and processed into clonotypes with MiXCR by TCRdb, which kept only in-frame beta chains. Entries are consolidated by CDR3 protein sequence, retaining the most common genes and DNA. The V and J calls shown here were made by TCRdb, not taken from the authors' results. The sample table holds 1.8 million or so distinct CDR3 sequences, of which about two fifths were seen once. Approximately 22% of the sample lies in the top ten.

The trim is 0 bases for V and 2 bases for J, with a gap of 5 bases between the germline ends. In the germline V gene (reference sequence), CDR1 corresponds to LNHNV and CDR2 to YYDKDF. Including the terminal cysteine and phenylalanine, the CDR3 comprises 13 residues. The read is trimmed to its CDR3 DNA, 39 bases read in frame from base 1. The roughly 39 donors, aged about 6 to 100 years, were systemically healthy Caucasian individuals from Russia. Each donor gave approximately 9.3 milliliters of peripheral blood, collected into EDTA-treated Vacutainer tubes. Ficoll-Paque density-gradient centrifugation was used to isolate PBMCs, with at least 7 million per sample. Trizol reagent was used to extract total RNA from the PBMCs, yielding at least 6 micrograms per sample. For every donor, an aliquot of PBMCs went through flow cytometry to measure the percentages of naive CD45RAhigh/CD27high T cells. Only a few counts were recorded for this clonotype. Its cognate antigen has yet to be identified. No clone much larger than this one lies a single base away; base qualities are absent.

The chain joins TRBV15 to TRBJ2-7; confidence is insufficient to name the D gene. This sequence originates from a human donor in good health. Specimen: blood. Here the CDR3 is given as CATSRDQPYEQYF. The sequence in DNA is TGTGCCACCAGCAGAGACCAGCCCTACGAGCAGTACTTC.